The present T cell receptor beta chain was sequenced within a study of blood T cell repertoires in COVID-19. Study as a whole: Whether acute or convalescent, the COVID-19 samples came from the United States, Italy and Spain.

This clone was observed a single time. In the authors' methods: The authors estimated nucleated cell counts from reference gene primer amplification. The repertoire was sequenced with immunoSEQ multiplex PCR; TCRdb's copy has only in-frame clones and lacks some. The DNA gave D and trimming, while V, J and clone size come from that table. In the table there are about 280,000 clones, around 90% of which are singletons. This CDR3 contains 13 residues. After removal of 4 bases from V and 6 bases from J, the junction contained 5 bases not matched to a gene. The sequencing input was peripheral blood. This clonotype originated in a man in his late teens or twenties with active or convalescent COVID-19. The genes are TRBV12-3 or TRBV12-4 and TRBJ1-2, with TRBD1 matching over 7 bases. The CDR3: CASSSDRRHGYTF. Here the CDR3 DNA reads TGTGCCAGCAGTTCGGACAGGCGCCATGGCTACACCTTC.